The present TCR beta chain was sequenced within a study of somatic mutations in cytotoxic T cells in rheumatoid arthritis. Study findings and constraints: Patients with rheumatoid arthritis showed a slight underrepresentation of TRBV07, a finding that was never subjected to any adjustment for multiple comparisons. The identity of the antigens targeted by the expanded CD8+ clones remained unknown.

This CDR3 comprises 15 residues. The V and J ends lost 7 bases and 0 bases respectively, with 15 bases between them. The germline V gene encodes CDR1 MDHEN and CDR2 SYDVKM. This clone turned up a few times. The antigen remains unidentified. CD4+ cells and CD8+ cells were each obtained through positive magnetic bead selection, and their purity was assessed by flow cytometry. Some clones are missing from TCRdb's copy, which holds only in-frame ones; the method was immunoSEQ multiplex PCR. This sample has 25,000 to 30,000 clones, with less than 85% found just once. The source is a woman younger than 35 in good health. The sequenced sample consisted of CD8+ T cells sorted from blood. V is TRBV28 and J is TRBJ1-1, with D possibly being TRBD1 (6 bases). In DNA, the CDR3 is TGTGCCAGCACCTCGGGACACACAATGAACACTGAAGCTTTCTTT. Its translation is CASTSGHTMNTEAFF.